This T cell receptor beta chain is from a study of technical replicates of blood from several donors. Method: immunoSEQ multiplex PCR; TCRdb's copy keeps in-frame clones and lacks some. This table holds some 60,000 clones, around nine tenths found once. The CDR3 is 14 residues long. Trimming cost V 6 bases and J 2 bases, with 13 bases left between them. Germline V gives CDR1 SEHNR, CDR2 FQNEAQ (reference sequence). This receptor was identified in a human donor in good health. Some clones in this sample may be carry-over from other donors' samples. V usage is TRBV7-9 and J usage is TRBJ2-5; D gene unclear. Sequencing was done on a sample of PBMCs. The CDR3 nucleotides read TGTGCCAGCAGGTCCGGCGGCGGTCAAGAGACCCAGTACTTC. This sequence encodes CASRSGGGQETQYF.